Reported below is one T cell receptor (beta chain). Its antigen is undetermined. Per the germline V gene, CDR1 is SGHDT and CDR2 is YYEEEE. The V end lost 1 base, the J end lost 4 bases, and 11 bases lay between the germline ends. CDR3 length equals 14 residues. This sample was taken from a study of post-analysis software for immune sequencing data. Unique molecular identifiers were built into the TCR beta cDNA libraries. One entry per CDR3 protein, called by TCRdb with MiXCR from the PCR reads. Here the sample spans more than 450,000 distinct CDR3 sequences, around a third being singletons. Broader study findings: When compared against controls, multiple sclerosis patients showed significantly lower normalized Chao1 diversity. TRBV segments more frequent in patients than in controls numbered roughly 5 and included TRBV5-6, TRBV5-1 and TRBV20-1.

V is TRBV5-6 and J is TRBJ1-2; D ambiguous. The receptor comes from a girl aged 2 to 17 with multiple sclerosis. Sequencing was carried out using blood. As DNA, the CDR3 is TGTGCCAGCAGCTTGAACAGACTCCCCTATGGCTACACCTTC. Translated: CASSLNRLPYGYTF.